One sample yielded the 10 T cell receptor beta chains listed below, sequenced in a study of shared clonotypes between healthy human individuals (dated by TCRdb to 2018 to 2020). Library prep was done by the immunoSEQ multiplex PCR assay. Here the immuneACCESS table is served through TCRdb, limited to in-frame sequences with V and J called. Missing clones are a known gap in these copies; in checked studies unresolved V genes cover under half, and the rest lacks a known reason. The sample table shows around 1.1 million clones, and 75% to 85% are seen once. The ten largest clones take up 0.61% of the sample. Specimen: memory CD4+ T cells from PBMCs. In the paper's terms, the cell subset or site label means: CD45RA-negative fraction. These receptors came from a man aged 18-30 years in good health. Some clones in this sample may be carry-over from other donors' samples.

The V call is TRBV5-1, the J call TRBJ2-7, with D possibly matching TRBD1 (6 bases). Trimming left V 2 bases short and J 2 bases short, with 8 bases between. From germline, CDR1 is SGHRS and CDR2 YFSETQ. The CDR3 is made up of 13 amino acids. The chain's CDR3 is CASSFGQPYEQYF. The CDR3 DNA follows: TGCGCCAGCAGCTTCGGACAGCCCTACGAGCAGTACTTC. The full variable domain, in which reference TRBV5-1 and TRBJ2-7 provide the parts outside the CDR3, is KAGVTQTPRYLIKTRGQQVTLSCSPISGHRSVSWYQQTPGQGLQFLFEYFSETQRNKGNFPGRFSGRQFSNSRSEMNVSTLELGDSALYLCASSFGQPYEQYFGPGTRLTVT.

CDR3 amino acids: CASRVGQRHTDTQYF. The CDR3 coding sequence is TGTGCCAGCAGGGTGGGGCAGAGACACACAGATACGCAGTATTTT. The chain carries TRBV7-7 and TRBJ2-3; maybe TRBD1 (5 bases). Germline assignment: CDR1 SSHAT and CDR2 FNYEAQ (reference sequence). The CDR3 consists of 15 residues. V was cut by 6 bases and J by 2 bases, with 15 bases left in between. The full variable domain, completed using reference TRBV7-7 and TRBJ2-3, is GAGVSQSPRYKVTKRGQDVTLRCDPISSHATLYWYQQALGQGPEFLTYFNYEAQPDKSGLPSDRFSAERPEGSISTLTIQRTEQRDSAMYRCASRVGQRHTDTQYFGPGTRLTVL.

The gene calls are TRBV10-3 and TRBJ1-5; 9 bases line up with TRBD1. This CDR3 region has 16 residues. With V trimmed by 0 bases and J by 5 bases, 5 bases remained unmatched. Germline V CDR1 and CDR2: ENHRY, SYGVKD. CDR3 DNA: TGTGCCATCAGTGAGTCCGACAGGGGGGGATATCAGCCCCAGCATTTT. Its protein product is CAISESDRGGYQPQHF.

J is TRBJ2-5 and V is TRBV28, with TRBD2 identical over 7 bases. CDR1 and CDR2 (germline): MDHEN, SYDVKM. This CDR3 spans 11 amino acids. The V segment lost 6 bases and the J segment 9 bases; nucleotides outside the gene matches: 4. CDR3 sequence (DNA): TGTGCCAGCAGCGAGGGGAGGGCCCAGTACTTC. Protein product: CASSEGRAQYF.

Comments on this clone: Other DNA sequences in this sample translate to the same CDR3. The chain is built from TRBV5-1 and TRBJ2-5; unclear D gene. Trimming removed 0 bases at V and 5 bases at J, with 8 bases between. CDR3 size: 13 residues. Germline loops: CDR1 SGHRS, CDR2 YFSETQ. CDR3 protein: CASSLVHEETQYF. The CDR3 DNA is TGCGCCAGCAGCTTGGTGCATGAGGAGACCCAGTACTTC.

The gene calls are TRBV29-1 and TRBJ2-5; 11 bases map to TRBD1. Germline loops: CDR1 SQVTM, CDR2 ANQGSEA. This CDR3 is built from 13 residues. Losses at the gene ends were 5 bases for V and 5 bases for J; bases not matched to a gene: 4. In DNA, the CDR3 is TGCAGCGTTTGGACAGGGGGCCGGGAGACCCAGTACTTC. Protein: CSVWTGGRETQYF.

The chain is built from TRBV2 and TRBJ2-1; the D gene is possibly TRBD2 (6 bases). The germline gives CDR1 SNHLY, CDR2 FYNNEI. Trimming removed 8 bases from V and 0 bases from J, with 14 bases in between. The CDR3 covers 15 residues. The CDR3 nucleotides read TGTGCCAGCGCGGGCCGGGGGAGCTCCTACAATGAGCAGTTCTTC. Translated, it gives CASAGRGSSYNEQFF.

J is TRBJ2-7 and V is TRBV5-4; maybe TRBD2 (5 bases). V was cut by 0 bases and J by 6 bases, with 13 bases left in between. This CDR3 comprises 14 residues. Germline values: CDR1 SGHNT, CDR2 YYREEE (reference sequence). CDR3 sequence: CASSLEGRRSEQYF. The CDR3 nucleotides are TGTGCCAGCAGCTTGGAAGGGAGACGGTCCGAGCAGTACTTC.

The chain employs TRBV5-1 and TRBJ2-4, with 9 positions matching TRBD1. With V trimmed by 4 bases and J by 5 bases, 4 bases remained unmatched. The CDR3 length is 14 residues. The germline V gene encodes CDR1 SGHRS and CDR2 YFSETQ. CDR3 loop: CASSGGTGQNIQYF. The DNA of the CDR3 is TGCGCCAGCAGCGGCGGGACAGGGCAAAACATTCAGTACTTC.

The rearrangement links TRBV19 to TRBJ2-2; no firm D call. Trimming took off 3 bases at V and 5 bases at J, with 19 bases between the two ends. This CDR3 region has 17 residues. Germline V lookup: CDR1 LNHDA, CDR2 SQIVND (reference sequence). This chain's CDR3 is CASSILPGVPPTGELFF. For the CDR3, the DNA is TGTGCCAGTAGTATCCTCCCCGGCGTCCCTCCGACCGGGGAGCTGTTTTTT.